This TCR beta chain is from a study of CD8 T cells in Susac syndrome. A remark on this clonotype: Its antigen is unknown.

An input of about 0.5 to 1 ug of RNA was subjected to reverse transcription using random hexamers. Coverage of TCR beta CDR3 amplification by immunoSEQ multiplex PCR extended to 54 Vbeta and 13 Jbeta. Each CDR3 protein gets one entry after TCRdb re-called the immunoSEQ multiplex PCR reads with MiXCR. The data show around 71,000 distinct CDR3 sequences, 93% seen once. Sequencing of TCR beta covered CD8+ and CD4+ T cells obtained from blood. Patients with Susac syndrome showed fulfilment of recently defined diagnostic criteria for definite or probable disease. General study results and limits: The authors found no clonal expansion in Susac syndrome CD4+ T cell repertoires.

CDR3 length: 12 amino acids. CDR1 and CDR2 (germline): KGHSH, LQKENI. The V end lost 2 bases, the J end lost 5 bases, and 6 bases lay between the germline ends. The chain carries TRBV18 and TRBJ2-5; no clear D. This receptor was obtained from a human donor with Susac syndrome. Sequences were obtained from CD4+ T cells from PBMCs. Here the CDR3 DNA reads TGTGCCAGCTCACCAGCTGGGGAGACCCAGTACTTC. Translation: CASSPAGETQYF.